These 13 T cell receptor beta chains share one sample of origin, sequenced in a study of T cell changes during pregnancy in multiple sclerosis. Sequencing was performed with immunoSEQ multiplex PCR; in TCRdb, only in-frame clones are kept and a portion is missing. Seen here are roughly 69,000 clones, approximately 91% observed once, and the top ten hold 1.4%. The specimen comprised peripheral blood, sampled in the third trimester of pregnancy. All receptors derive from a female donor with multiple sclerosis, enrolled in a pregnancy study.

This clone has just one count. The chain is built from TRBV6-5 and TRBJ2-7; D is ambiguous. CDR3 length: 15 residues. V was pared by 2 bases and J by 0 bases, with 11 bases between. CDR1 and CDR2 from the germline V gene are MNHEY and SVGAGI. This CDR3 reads CASSYEASSSYEQYF. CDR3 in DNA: TGTGCCAGCAGTTACGAAGCCTCATCCTCCTACGAGCAGTACTTC.

CDR3: CASSFSTGVVTEAFF. Here the CDR3 DNA reads TGTGCCAGCAGTTTTAGTACAGGGGTGGTCACTGAAGCTTTCTTT. V is TRBV6-1 and J is TRBJ1-1; 7 nucleotides line up with TRBD1. V lost 5 bases and J lost 4; bases outside the gene matches: 10. CDR1 is MNHNS, CDR2 SASEGT, per germline. The CDR3 is 15 amino acids.

CDR3 protein: CASSFPRGWFLQQFF. In DNA form, the CDR3 reads TGTGCCAGCAGCTTCCCCAGGGGGTGGTTTTTGCAGCAGTTCTTC. V is TRBV7-9 and J is TRBJ2-1; 7 bases line up with TRBD1. This CDR3 has 15 amino acids. Losses at the gene ends were 3 bases for V and 11 bases for J; bases not matched to a gene: 13. In germline, CDR1 is SEHNR, CDR2 FQNEAQ (reference sequence).

The CDR3 region has the DNA TGTGCCAGCAGCTTGGGGGACTTGTACGAGCAGTACTTC. It specifies CASSLGDLYEQYF. The genes are TRBV5-6 and TRBJ2-7; D is perhaps TRBD2 (6 bases). The CDR3 consists of 13 residues. V lost 0 bases and J 4 bases, leaving 8 bases between the germline ends. Looked up from germline, CDR1 is SGHDT and CDR2 is YYEEEE.

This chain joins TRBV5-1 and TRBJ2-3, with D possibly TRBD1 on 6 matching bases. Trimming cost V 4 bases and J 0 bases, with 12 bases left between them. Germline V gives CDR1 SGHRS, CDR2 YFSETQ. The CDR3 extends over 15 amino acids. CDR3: CASSRGQISTDTQYF. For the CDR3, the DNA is TGCGCCAGCAGCCGGGGACAAATTAGCACAGATACGCAGTATTTT.

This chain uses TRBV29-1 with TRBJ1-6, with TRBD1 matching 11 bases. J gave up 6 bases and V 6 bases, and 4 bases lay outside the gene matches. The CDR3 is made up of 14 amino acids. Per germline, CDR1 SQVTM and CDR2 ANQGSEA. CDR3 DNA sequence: TGCAGCGTCTCCGGGACAGGGGGTAATTCACCCCTCCACTTT. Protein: CSVSGTGGNSPLHF.

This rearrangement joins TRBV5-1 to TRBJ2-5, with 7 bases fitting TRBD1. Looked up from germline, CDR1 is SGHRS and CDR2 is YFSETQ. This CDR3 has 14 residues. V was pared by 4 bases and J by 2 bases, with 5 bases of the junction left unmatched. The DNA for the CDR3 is TGCGCCAGCAGCACCGGGACAGCACAAGAGACCCAGTACTTC. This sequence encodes CASSTGTAQETQYF.

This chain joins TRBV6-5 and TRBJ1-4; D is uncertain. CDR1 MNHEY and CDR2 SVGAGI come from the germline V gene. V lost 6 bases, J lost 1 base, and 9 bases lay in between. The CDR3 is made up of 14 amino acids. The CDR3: CASSQTVTNEKLFF. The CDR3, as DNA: TGTGCCAGCAGCCAGACTGTAACTAATGAAAAACTGTTTTTT.

CDR3 sequence reads: CATYRDKSYEQYF. CDR3 DNA sequence: TGTGCCACATACAGGGATAAGTCCTACGAGCAGTACTTC. V is TRBV6-1 and J is TRBJ2-7, with D tentatively TRBD1 (6 bases). The length of the CDR3 is 13 residues. V was clipped by 10 bases and J by 1 base, with 14 bases between them. Germline CDR1 reads MNHNS; CDR2 reads SASEGT.

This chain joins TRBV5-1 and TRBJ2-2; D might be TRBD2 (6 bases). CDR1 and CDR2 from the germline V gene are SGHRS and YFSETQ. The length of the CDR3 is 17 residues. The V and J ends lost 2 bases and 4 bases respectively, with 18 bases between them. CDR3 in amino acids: CASSFGSGGALTGELFF. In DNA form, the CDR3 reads TGCGCCAGCAGCTTCGGGTCGGGCGGGGCTCTCACCGGGGAGCTGTTTTTT.

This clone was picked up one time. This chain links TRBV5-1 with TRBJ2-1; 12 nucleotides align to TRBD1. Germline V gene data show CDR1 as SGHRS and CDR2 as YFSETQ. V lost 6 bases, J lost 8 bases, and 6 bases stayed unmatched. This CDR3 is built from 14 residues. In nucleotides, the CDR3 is TGCGCCAGCAAAGGGACAGGGGGCCAGGATGAGCAGTTCTTC. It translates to CASKGTGGQDEQFF.

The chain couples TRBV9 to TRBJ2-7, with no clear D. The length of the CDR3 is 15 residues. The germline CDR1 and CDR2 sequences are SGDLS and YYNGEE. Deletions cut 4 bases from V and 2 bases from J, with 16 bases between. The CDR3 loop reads CASSQRDTKTYEQYF. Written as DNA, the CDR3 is TGTGCCAGCAGCCAGAGAGACACCAAAACCTACGAGCAGTACTTC.

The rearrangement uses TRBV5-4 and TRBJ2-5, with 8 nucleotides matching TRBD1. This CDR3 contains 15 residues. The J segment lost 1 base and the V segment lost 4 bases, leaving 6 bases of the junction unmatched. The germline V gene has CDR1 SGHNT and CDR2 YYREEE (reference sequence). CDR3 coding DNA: TGTGCCAGCAGCCCACAGGGGACAGGCCAAGAGACCCAGTACTTC. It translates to CASSPQGTGQETQYF.